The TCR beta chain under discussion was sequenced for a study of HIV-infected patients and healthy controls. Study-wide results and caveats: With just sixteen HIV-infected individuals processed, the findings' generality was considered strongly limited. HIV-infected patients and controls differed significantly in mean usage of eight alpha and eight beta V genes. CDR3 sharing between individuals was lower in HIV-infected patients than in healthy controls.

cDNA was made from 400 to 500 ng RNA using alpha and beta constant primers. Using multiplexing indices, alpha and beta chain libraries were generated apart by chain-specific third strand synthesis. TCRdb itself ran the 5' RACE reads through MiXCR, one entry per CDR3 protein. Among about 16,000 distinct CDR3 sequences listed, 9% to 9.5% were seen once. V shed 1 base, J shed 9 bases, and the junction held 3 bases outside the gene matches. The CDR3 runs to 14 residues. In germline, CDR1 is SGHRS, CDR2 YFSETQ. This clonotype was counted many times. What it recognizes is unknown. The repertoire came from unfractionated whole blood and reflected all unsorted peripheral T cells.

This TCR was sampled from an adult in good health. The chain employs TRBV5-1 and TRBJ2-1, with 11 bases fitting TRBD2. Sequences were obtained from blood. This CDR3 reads CASSLRLAGGEQFF. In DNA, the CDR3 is TGCGCCAGCAGCTTGAGGCTAGCGGGAGGTGAGCAGTTCTTC.